This TCR beta chain was sequenced during a study of blood T cell repertoires in COVID-19. The CDR3 spans 14 residues. V was clipped by 6 bases and J by 5 bases; unmatched bases: 9. Germline V gene lookup returns CDR1 MNHEY and CDR2 SVGAGI. The repertoire was sequenced with immunoSEQ multiplex PCR; TCRdb's copy has only in-frame clones and lacks some. The sample carries a few hundred thousand clones, 90% recorded once. Sequencing was performed on peripheral blood. The chain has TRBV6-5 and TRBJ2-5; 7 nucleotides match TRBD1. This clonotype originated in a woman aged 50 to 65 with COVID-19, enrolled during active disease. The CDR3 DNA follows: TGTGCCAGCAGCCAGACAGGGACGGTGGAGACCCAGTACTTC. Translation: CASSQTGTVETQYF.